This TCR beta chain was identified in a study of tumor-infiltrating lymphocytes in primary liver carcinoma. Study in general: Surgical resection was used to treat these primary liver carcinoma patients.

Whole-study findings and limits: Tumor-adjacent and tumor-blood pairs overlapped less than tumor region pairs did.

Germline V lookup: CDR1 MNHEY, CDR2 SVGAGI. The ends lost 6 bases at V and 2 bases at J; junction bases unmatched: 7. This CDR3 spans 15 amino acids. On this clonotype: Its antigen remains unidentified. Since no conserved phenylalanine or tryptophan closes the CDR3, a read error is the likely cause.

The researchers obtained blood RNA from unsorted whole blood and also extracted germline DNA. The collection of four milliliters of peripheral blood preceded surgery. Making TCR beta cDNA involved around 520 ng total RNA and a constant-region primer. Libraries covering TCR beta were generated through three nested multiplex PCR rounds (using a slightly modified ARM-PCR). Forward primers for TRBV1-TRBV30 and a C-beta reverse primer served the first two PCR rounds, at 10 cycles each. TCRdb reanalysed the multiplex PCR reads using MiXCR and keeps one entry per CDR3 protein. The profile shows about 320,000 distinct CDR3 sequences, roughly three fifths of them singletons.

This rearrangement joins TRBV6-5 to TRBJ2-1; 7 bases match TRBD1. The sequenced sample was peripheral blood. This clonotype was obtained from a woman in her 30s with primary liver carcinoma and hepatitis B virus infection. The CDR3 loop is CASSRRDSTYNEQFL. In DNA form, the CDR3 reads TGTGCCAGCAGCAGACGGGACAGCACCTACAATGAGCAGTTCCTC.